One sample yielded the 20 T cell receptor beta chains listed below, sequenced in a study of cytomegalovirus exposure and HLA in healthy donors. 13 Jbeta primers and 60 Vbeta primers were used for the PCR. Clones were read by immunoSEQ multiplex PCR, and TCRdb kept only the in-frame ones, dropping some. The table lists tens of thousands of clones, over 70% of them singletons. Sequencing input: PBMCs. These receptor sequences come from a man aged 60 to 69 in good health and CMV-seropositive.

This chain links TRBV5-1 with TRBJ2-3; 7 positions match TRBD1. V shed 0 bases and J 3 bases; nucleotides not matched to a gene: 1. Germline CDR1 and CDR2: SGHRS and YFSETQ. The CDR3 totals 14 residues. CDR3 sequence reads: CASSLGRGTDTQYF. The CDR3 DNA sequence: TGCGCCAGCAGCTTGGGCAGGGGGACAGATACGCAGTATTTT. The full variable domain, completed using reference TRBV5-1 and TRBJ2-3, is KAGVTQTPRYLIKTRGQQVTLSCSPISGHRSVSWYQQTPGQGLQFLFEYFSETQRNKGNFPGRFSGRQFSNSRSEMNVSTLELGDSALYLCASSLGRGTDTQYFGPGTRLTVL.

This clone was seen a handful of times. V is TRBV9 and J is TRBJ1-1; D gene uncertain. CDR3 size: 11 residues. Germline lookup yields CDR1 SGDLS and CDR2 YYNGEE. The V end lost 5 bases, the J end lost 8 bases, and 10 bases lay between the germline ends. The CDR3 bases are TGTGCCAGCAGTGAATTGGAGGAAGCTTTCTTT. Protein sequence: CASSELEEAFF.

The chain uses TRBV7-9 and TRBJ1-1; D not certain. This CDR3 is built from 11 residues. Germline CDR1 is SEHNR and CDR2 is FQNEAQ (reference sequence). V lost 3 bases and J lost 11, with 10 bases in between. The CDR3 region has the DNA TGTGCCAGCAGCTTGCTGGTAAGCGCTTTCTTT. Protein product: CASSLLVSAFF.

The chain has TRBV2 and TRBJ1-5; a possible D gene is TRBD1 (6 bases). V lost 3 bases and J lost 5, with 17 bases in between. The CDR3 consists of 16 residues. Germline V gives CDR1 SNHLY, CDR2 FYNNEI. CDR3 nucleotides: TGTGCCAGCAGTGATGGGGACGGACAGACCTATCAGCCCCAGCATTTT. Its protein is CASSDGDGQTYQPQHF.

The chain has TRBV5-1 and TRBJ2-1, with 9 positions matching TRBD1. Germline V gene lookup returns CDR1 SGHRS and CDR2 YFSETQ. V lost 3 bases, J lost 2 bases, and 9 bases stayed unmatched. This CDR3 contains 17 residues. The CDR3 region has the DNA TGCGCCAGCAGCTCAGGGACAGGGCGGAATGCCTACAATGAGCAGTTCTTC. This encodes CASSSGTGRNAYNEQFF. The entire variable domain, with the rest obtained from reference TRBV5-1 and TRBJ2-1, is as follows: KAGVTQTPRYLIKTRGQQVTLSCSPISGHRSVSWYQQTPGQGLQFLFEYFSETQRNKGNFPGRFSGRQFSNSRSEMNVSTLELGDSALYLCASSSGTGRNAYNEQFFGPGTRLTVL.

V is TRBV4-2 and J is TRBJ1-6; D is uncertain. V was pared by 5 bases and J by 13 bases, with 15 bases between. The length of the CDR3 is 13 residues. CDR1 and CDR2 from the germline V gene are LGHNA and YNFKEQ. The CDR3 nucleotides read TGTGCCAGCAGCACAAGTAGTAGAGGTCCCCTCCACTTT. Translating it yields CASSTSSRGPLHF.

The V gene is TRBV29-1, the J gene TRBJ1-1; D unclear. The CDR3 runs 12 residues. V was trimmed by 4 bases and J by 0 bases, leaving 6 bases between them. Germline-derived CDR1 and CDR2 are SQVTM and ANQGSEA. For the CDR3, the DNA is TGCAGCGTTGGGAGTTTGAACACTGAAGCTTTCTTT. Residues: CSVGSLNTEAFF.

This clone was observed a few times. This chain connects TRBV9 to TRBJ2-3; weak D call: TRBD1 (5 bases). V lost 2 bases, J lost 6 bases, and 10 bases lay in between. Germline CDR1 is SGDLS and CDR2 is YYNGEE. The CDR3 covers 13 residues. CDR3: CASSVAGKDTQYF. CDR3 bases: TGTGCCAGCAGCGTGGCAGGGAAGGATACGCAGTATTTT.

The chain employs TRBV11-2 and TRBJ2-7, with D tentatively TRBD1 (5 bases). The V end lost 6 bases, the J end lost 3 bases, and 24 bases lay between the germline ends. Germline V gives CDR1 SGHAT, CDR2 FQNNGV. CDR3 length equals 17 residues. Here the CDR3 reads CASSLGDRFTDDYEQYF. Here the CDR3 DNA reads TGTGCCAGCAGTCTAGGGGATCGGTTCACTGATGACTACGAGCAGTACTTC.

This chain connects TRBV2 to TRBJ1-5; D not resolved. V shed 4 bases and J shed 0 bases, with 10 bases lying between them. The CDR3 runs to 15 residues. The germline V gene has CDR1 SNHLY and CDR2 FYNNEI. In DNA, the CDR3 is TGTGCCAGCAGTGTTGGGCAGTATAGCAATCAGCCCCAGCATTTT. Translating it yields CASSVGQYSNQPQHF.

V gene TRBV2 combines with J gene TRBJ2-1; 7 nucleotides align to TRBD2. V trimming: 9 bases; J trimming: 9 bases; junction bases outside the gene matches: 11. Germline lookup yields CDR1 SNHLY and CDR2 FYNNEI. The CDR3 has 13 residues. The CDR3 region has the DNA TGTGCCAGGGGGGGGAGGAAGGACGGTGAGCAGTTCTTC. Amino acids: CARGGRKDGEQFF.

This chain links TRBV5-8 with TRBJ1-1, with a weak D call TRBD1 (5 bases). This CDR3 contains 13 residues. Germline V gene lookup returns CDR1 SGHTS and CDR2 YDEGEE. Trimming took 6 bases from V and 4 from J, leaving 13 bases between them. DNA for the CDR3: TGTGCCAGCACAGGGTTAAGAGGCACTGAAGCTTTCTTT. Protein: CASTGLRGTEAFF.

The V gene is TRBV4-1, the J gene TRBJ1-4, with D tentatively TRBD1 (5 bases). The CDR3 runs to 18 residues. V lost 1 base and J lost 0, with 15 bases in between. Germline V gives CDR1 MGHRA, CDR2 YSYEKL. The CDR3 sequence is CASSQAPEWGATNEKLFF. The CDR3 nucleotides read TGCGCCAGCAGCCAAGCCCCCGAATGGGGCGCAACTAATGAAAAACTGTTTTTT.

This chain connects TRBV10-2 to TRBJ2-7, with a possible D match to TRBD2 (5 bases). The CDR3 spans 13 residues. The germline V and J ends were trimmed by 2 bases and 5 bases, with 10 bases remaining between them. Germline loops: CDR1 WSHSY, CDR2 SAAADI. CDR3 in DNA: TGCGCCAGCAGTGAGCCCCCGGAGGACGAGCAGTACTTC. Translated: CASSEPPEDEQYF.

In its sample, this clone was seen once. This rearrangement joins TRBV19 to TRBJ1-6, with a tentative D call TRBD1 (6 bases). Trimming pared 9 bases from V and 10 bases from J, leaving 16 bases between. The length of the CDR3 is 13 residues. The germline V gene has CDR1 LNHDA and CDR2 SQIVND (reference sequence). The DNA of the CDR3 is TGTGCCAGCTCACTACAGGGCCGGTCACCCCTCCACTTT. Translation gives CASSLQGRSPLHF.

The V gene is TRBV25-1, the J gene TRBJ2-3, with TRBD2 matching over 10 bases. This CDR3 is built from 14 residues. Germline assignment: CDR1 MGHDK and CDR2 SYGVNS. Losses at the gene ends were 5 bases for V and 4 bases for J; bases not matched to a gene: 3. CDR3 loop: CASSPSGGPDTQYF. The DNA for the CDR3 is TGTGCCAGCAGTCCTAGCGGGGGCCCAGATACGCAGTATTTT.

The chain has TRBV28 and TRBJ2-5, with 8 nucleotides matching TRBD2. Unmatched junction bases numbered 9, after V lost 5 bases and J lost 1 base. Germline CDR1 reads MDHEN; CDR2 reads SYDVKM. The CDR3 loop spans 16 amino acids. In DNA, the CDR3 is TGTGCCAGCAGTAGAGCGGGGGCCCTAACCCAAGAGACCCAGTACTTC. Translated, it gives CASSRAGALTQETQYF. The variable domain in full, with the rest retrieved from reference TRBV28 and TRBJ2-5, is DVKVTQSSRYLVKRTGEKVFLECVQDMDHENMFWYRQDPGLGLRLIYFSYDVKMKEKGDIPEGYSVSREKKERFSLILESASTNQTSMYLCASSRAGALTQETQYFGPGTRLLVL.

This chain uses TRBV2 with TRBJ2-7; 12 nucleotides align to TRBD2. Germline lookup yields CDR1 SNHLY and CDR2 FYNNEI. The J segment lost 7 bases and the V segment lost 6 bases, leaving 10 bases of the junction unmatched. The CDR3 runs 15 residues. The CDR3 is CASSGLAGIVWEQYF. In DNA, the CDR3 is TGTGCCAGCAGCGGACTAGCGGGAATAGTGTGGGAGCAGTACTTC. Using reference TRBV2 and TRBJ2-7 for the parts outside the CDR3, the full variable domain is EPEVTQTPSHQVTQMGQEVILRCVPISNHLYFYWYRQILGQKVEFLVSFYNNEISEKSEIFDDQFSVERPDGSNFTLKIRSTKLEDSAMYFCASSGLAGIVWEQYFGPGTRLTVT.

This chain uses TRBV11-3 with TRBJ1-1; no clear D. With 5 bases removed from V and 3 bases from J, the gap between germline ends came to 10 bases. The germline V gene encodes CDR1 SGHNT and CDR2 YENEEA. The CDR3 length is 13 residues. This CDR3 is CASSLSLDTEAFF. The CDR3 nucleotides read TGTGCCAGCAGCCTATCCCTGGACACTGAAGCTTTCTTT. Full variable domain (outside the CDR3, taken from reference TRBV11-3 and TRBJ1-1): EAGVVQSPRYKIIEKKQPVAFWCNPISGHNTLYWYLQNLGQGPELLIRYENEEAVDDSQLPKDRFSAERLKGVDSTLKIQPAELGDSAVYLCASSLSLDTEAFFGQGTRLTVV.

This clone appeared a single time. The chain combines TRBV6-5 with TRBJ1-2; 8 bases align to TRBD1. The CDR3 runs to 12 residues. Trimming cost V 6 bases and J 6 bases; bases outside gene matches: 3. Per the germline V gene, CDR1 is MNHEY and CDR2 is SVGAGI. CDR3 residues: CASRPTGDGYTF. As DNA, the CDR3 is TGTGCCAGCAGGCCGACAGGGGATGGCTACACCTTC.